Sequencing of this T cell receptor beta chain was carried out in a study of T cell clonotyping in hematopoietic cell transplantation. Study-level results: After transplant, recipient diversity fell while pathologically expanded clonotypes grew through day 180.

Clones were sequenced by immunoSEQ multiplex PCR, and TCRdb holds only the in-frame ones, with some missing. In the table there are nearly 5,500 clones, 75% to 80% of which are singletons. In regard to this clone: Its target is unknown.

Per germline, CDR1 SGHNT and CDR2 YYREEE (reference sequence). This CDR3 contains 13 residues. V gave up 2 bases and J gave up 4 bases, with 9 bases separating them. The chain uses TRBV5-4 and TRBJ1-1, with D possibly being TRBD1 (6 bases). Sequenced here: peripheral blood mononuclear cells, sampled 30 days after allogeneic stem cell transplant. The source of this sequence is a male patient in his sixties who had an allogeneic stem cell transplant from an unrelated donor, so the T cells may come from the graft donor. Some clones in this sample may be carry-over from other donors' samples. The CDR3 DNA follows: TGTGCCAGCAGCTTCCGACAGGCCACTGAAGCTTTCTTT. It encodes CASSFRQATEAFF.